These 7 T cell receptor beta chains share one sample of origin, sequenced in a study of preoperative IRX-2 immunotherapy in early breast cancer. Treatment noted: preoperative locoregional IRX-2 cytokine immunotherapy. TCRdb keeps only in-frame clones here, not all; method: immunoSEQ multiplex PCR. The data contain around 30,000 clones, about 83% of them seen just once; the ten biggest clones take up less than 2.5%. Source: lymph node tissue, taken before IRX-2 immunotherapy. These receptors all come from a human donor with breast cancer.

This chain connects TRBV6-8 to TRBJ1-5; 8 bases are shared with TRBD1. The V and J ends lost 10 bases and 5 bases, in that order; junction bases with no gene match: 7. Germline lookup yields CDR1 MNHGY and CDR2 SAAAGT. The CDR3 has 13 residues. DNA of the CDR3: TGTGCCATCAGACAGGGGCCACATCAGCCCCAGCATTTT. Its translation is CAIRQGPHQPQHF.

The chain couples TRBV6-8 to TRBJ2-6; tentative D call: TRBD2 (6 bases). Germline CDR1 and CDR2: MNHGY and SAAAGT. V lost 7 bases to trimming and J lost 1 base, with 20 bases between them. CDR3 length equals 18 residues. The CDR3 nucleotides are TGTGCCAGCACCTACCCCAGGCCGGGGAGGTCTGGGGCCAACGTCCTGACTTTC. This gives the protein CASTYPRPGRSGANVLTF.

CDR3: CASSQFPGSTNSPLHF. The CDR3 DNA is TGCGCCAGCAGCCAATTTCCGGGATCTACAAATTCACCCCTCCACTTT. The chain carries TRBV1 and TRBJ1-6. TRBV1 is recorded as a pseudogene. The length of the CDR3 is 16 residues.

The chain uses TRBV6-8 and TRBJ2-3, with TRBD2 identical over 8 bases. From germline, CDR1 is MNHGY and CDR2 SAAAGT. The V gene end was trimmed by 5 bases and the J gene end by 0 bases; junction bases not matched to a gene: 7. There are 16 residues in the CDR3. The CDR3 sequence: CASSAQRGQSTDTQYF. The CDR3 nucleotides are TGTGCCAGCAGTGCGCAGCGGGGGCAAAGCACAGATACGCAGTATTTT.

This clone was counted a few times. The V gene is TRBV14, the J gene TRBJ2-2; D not resolved. The CDR3 is 14 residues long. V shed 6 bases and J shed 2 bases, with 10 bases lying between them. Germline loops: CDR1 SGHDN, CDR2 FVKESK. CDR3 protein: CASSRQANTGELFF. The CDR3 DNA reads TGTGCCAGCAGTCGTCAGGCCAACACCGGGGAGCTGTTTTTT.

The chain recombines TRBV5-1 with TRBJ2-1, with D possibly matching TRBD2 (7 bases). This CDR3 has 14 amino acids. In germline, CDR1 is SGHRS, CDR2 YFSETQ. V was pared by 6 bases and J by 5 bases, with 15 bases between. The DNA of the CDR3 is TGCGCCAGCAATAGGGGGGGCGTGGACAATGAGCAGTTCTTC. Translating it yields CASNRGGVDNEQFF.

The chain couples TRBV6-8 to TRBJ1-4; TRBD1 aligns across 8 bases. The V segment lost 5 bases and the J segment 8 bases; nucleotides outside the gene matches: 10. The CDR3 runs 15 residues. Per the germline V gene, CDR1 is MNHGY and CDR2 is SAAAGT. The CDR3 DNA follows: TGTGCCAGCAGTGCACAGGGGGAAGGTAACGAAAAACTGTTTTTT. It codes for CASSAQGEGNEKLFF.